This is a list of T cell receptor beta chains from one sample in a study of blood T cell repertoires in COVID-19. Assay: immunoSEQ multiplex PCR; the TCRdb copy retains only in-frame clones and omits some. The sample shows some 220,000 clones, roughly four fifths of them seen only once. What was sequenced was peripheral blood. The receptors derive from a woman aged 70-85 years with COVID-19, enrolled during active disease. The CDR3 runs from the conserved cysteine through the conserved F or W. D genes are given only for firm matches. The listing skips clone size in some rows; elsewhere it reads once, few, many or a size class.

d_gene,v_gene,j_gene,abundance,CDR3aa,CDR3nt
NA,TRBV18,TRBJ2-1,few,CASSPSLYEQFF,TGTGCCAGCTCACCATCCCTCTATGAGCAGTTCTTC
NA,TRBV28,TRBJ1-5,NA,CASSPTLNQPQHF,TGTGCCAGCAGTCCAACTCTAAATCAGCCCCAGCATTTT
TRBD1,TRBV10-2,TRBJ2-7,NA,CASSDPGTGGSYEQYF,TGCGCCAGCAGTGACCCGGGAACAGGGGGGTCCTACGAGCAGTACTTC
NA,TRBV10-3,TRBJ1-1,NA,CAISDPRTGDEAFF,TGTGCCATCAGTGACCCGAGAACGGGAGATGAAGCTTTCTTT
NA,TRBV28,TRBJ1-6,NA,CASSLMGGSDSPLHF,TGTGCCAGCAGTTTGATGGGGGGGTCAGACTCACCCCTCCACTTT
NA,TRBV6-2/TRBV6-3,TRBJ2-7,NA,CASSYAISYEQYF,TGTGCCAGCAGTTACGCGATCTCCTACGAGCAGTACTTC
NA,TRBV9,TRBJ2-5,few,CASSVAGERETQYF,TGTGCCAGCAGCGTAGCTGGAGAGCGGGAGACCCAGTACTTC
NA,TRBV2,TRBJ2-1,NA,CASSGLAVEGNEQFF,TGTGCCAGCAGTGGACTTGCGGTGGAGGGTAATGAGCAGTTCTTC
TRBD1,TRBV3-1/TRBV3-2,TRBJ2-7,NA,CASSPWDRPYEQYF,TGTGCCAGCAGCCCTTGGGACAGACCCTACGAGCAGTACTTC
NA,TRBV27,TRBJ1-6,NA,CASSSTGYNSPLHF,TGTGCCAGCAGTTCGACAGGTTACAATTCACCCCTCCACTTT
TRBD2,TRBV5-4,TRBJ2-3,NA,CASSRGTSGTLFVDTQYF,TGTGCCAGCAGTCGAGGGACTAGCGGGACCCTGTTCGTAGATACGCAGTATTTT
NA,TRBV20-1,TRBJ1-1,once,CSAIGNTEAFF,TGCAGTGCTATTGGCAACACTGAAGCTTTCTTT
TRBD1,TRBV3-1/TRBV3-2,TRBJ2-7,few,CASGLTGGEQYF,TGTGCCAGCGGTCTGACAGGGGGCGAGCAGTACTTC
NA,TRBV25-1,TRBJ1-4,few,CASSEPTATNEKLFF,TGTGCCAGCAGTGAACCGACAGCAACTAATGAAAAACTGTTTTTT
TRBD2,TRBV7-2,TRBJ2-4,NA,CASSLRLLAGGGAKNIQYF,TGTGCCAGCAGCTTGAGGCTACTAGCGGGAGGTGGGGCCAAAAACATTCAGTACTTC
NA,TRBV27,TRBJ2-7,NA,CASSLTRLSYEQYF,TGTGCCAGCAGTTTAACCAGGTTATCCTACGAGCAGTACTTC
NA,TRBV27,TRBJ1-1,NA,CASSFWRGLEAFF,TGTGCCAGCAGTTTTTGGCGGGGACTTGAAGCTTTCTTT
TRBD2,TRBV7-3,TRBJ2-3,NA,CASSRLTSGRSTDTQYF,TGTGCCAGCAGCCGCTTGACTAGCGGGAGGAGCACAGATACGCAGTATTTT
TRBD1,TRBV19,TRBJ1-5,NA,CASTLDRGYNQPQHF,TGTGCCAGTACCCTGGACAGGGGGTACAATCAGCCCCAGCATTTT
TRBD1,TRBV5-8,TRBJ1-1,NA,CASSFHRGHNTEAFF,TGTGCCAGCAGCTTCCACAGGGGGCATAACACTGAAGCTTTCTTT
TRBD1,TRBV11-2,TRBJ2-1,NA,CASSAGQASYNEQFF,TGTGCCAGCAGCGCCGGACAGGCCTCCTACAATGAGCAGTTCTTC
NA,TRBV30,TRBJ1-5,NA,CAWSPGGNSNQPQHF,TGTGCCTGGAGTCCCGGGGGGAATAGCAATCAGCCCCAGCATTTT
NA,TRBV6-1,TRBJ2-1,few,CASSEVPGEGEQFF,TGTGCCAGCAGTGAAGTGCCCGGGGAAGGTGAGCAGTTCTTC
TRBD2,TRBV27,TRBJ2-7,NA,CASSSPSGLASYEQYF,TGTGCCAGCAGTTCACCGTCGGGACTAGCCTCCTACGAGCAGTACTTC
NA,TRBV7-2,TRBJ2-3,NA,CASSFGRADTQYF,TGTGCCAGCAGCTTCGGGCGGGCAGATACGCAGTATTTT
NA,TRBV20-1,TRBJ1-1,NA,CSASMNTEAFF,TGCAGTGCTAGCATGAACACTGAAGCTTTCTTT
NA,TRBV7-5,TRBJ2-7,NA,CARSDPLKGAHEQYF,TGTGCCAGAAGCGACCCCCTGAAGGGAGCTCACGAGCAGTACTTC
TRBD1,TRBV7-2,TRBJ2-2,NA,CASSKDRGDTGELFF,TGTGCCAGCAGTAAGGACAGGGGGGACACCGGGGAGCTGTTTTTT
TRBD1,TRBV2,TRBJ1-2,NA,CASSPQGQYGYTF,TGTGCCAGCAGTCCTCAGGGACAGTATGGCTACACCTTC
TRBD1,TRBV7-2,TRBJ2-1,NA,CASSPYRGPEQFF,TGTGCCAGCAGCCCATACAGGGGTCCTGAGCAGTTCTTC
TRBD2,TRBV5-1,TRBJ2-5,NA,CASNPLAGEETQYF,TGCGCCAGCAACCCTCTAGCGGGAGAGGAGACCCAGTACTTC
NA,TRBV5-1,TRBJ2-5,NA,CASSRGSEGETQYF,TGCGCCAGCAGCAGGGGGTCCGAGGGGGAGACCCAGTACTTC
TRBD1,TRBV2,TRBJ1-4,NA,CASGDRKLFF,TGTGCCAGCGGGGACAGGAAACTGTTTTTT